This TCR beta chain emerged from a study of tumor-infiltrating lymphocytes in primary liver carcinoma (TCRdb year 2017). About the investigation overall: Between November 2015 and early 2016, roughly 5 patients in China with histopathologically diagnosed primary liver carcinoma had their tumors surgically resected. A total of about 35 specimens from 5 patients went through TCRbeta repertoire sequencing, namely 25 tumor regions, 5 adjacent noncancerous liver tissues and 5 peripheral blood samples. The five patients had tumors of stage T1-T3 N0M0, with maximum diameters ranging from about 4 to 11 cm. High reproducibility was observed for the technical replicate repertoires, with mean shared-clone rates around 0.89 and correlation coefficients above 0.95. The study combined TCRbeta repertoire sequencing, expression microarrays and whole-exome sequencing across five regions of each liver tumor, with adjacent normal tissue and blood. Of the five patients (three men and two women, aged 30 to 69 years), four had hepatocellular carcinoma and one had combined HCC and intrahepatic cholangiocarcinoma. Each sample produced about 3.5 to 7.13 million productive TCRbeta reads, and read depth showed no significant difference between tissue types. Paper-wide results and their limitations: Because only the TCR beta chain was sequenced and unpaired alpha chains were not captured, true repertoire diversity is likely underestimated. The study included only four to six patients, and the authors note findings should be validated in a larger study. Bulk unsorted samples precluded comparing CD4+ and CD8+ T cell repertoires. Compared with blood, tumors had a significantly larger share of the repertoire taken up by the top 250 clones (p = 0.039). Consistent with antigen-driven expansion, pairs of tumor regions showed higher repertoire overlap (mean around 36%) than either tumor-adjacent pairs (about 17%) or tumor-blood pairs (roughly 15%).

Blood RNA was extracted from unsorted whole blood using TRIzol reagent, and germline DNA was obtained with the DNeasy Blood & Tissue kit. Patients had chronic HBV infection and were treatment-naive at sampling. Before surgery, roughly 4 milliliters of peripheral blood were collected into K2EDTA tubes. TCRbeta-specific cDNA was reverse-transcribed from approximately 0.5 ug total RNA using a constant-region primer and ProtoScript II reverse transcriptase. Construction of the TCRbeta libraries relied on three nested rounds of multiplex PCR, following a slightly modified ARM-PCR procedure. Each of the first two PCR rounds ran for around 10 cycles using multiplex TRBV1-TRBV30 forward primers together with a Cbeta reverse primer. Sample barcodes and Illumina adapters were added in a final 25-cycle PCR with Deep VentR polymerase. Amplicons of 200-500 bp were gel-purified with a QIAquick gel extraction kit before sequencing. TCRbeta amplicons were sequenced on an Illumina HiSeq 2500 with 250-bp paired-end reads. Turning to the authors' computational methods: Quality trimming of reads was performed with Trimmomatic v0.33, and paired reads were merged with FLASH v1.2.11 so that full CDR3 sequences could be recovered. V, D and J germline segments were assigned to the rearranged TCRbeta sequences by MiGEC v1.2.1b. VDJtools v1.0.0 computed clonotype statistics and Shannon-Wiener diversity indices. To reduce sampling bias, subsequent analyses other than the diversity analysis used only the 250 most abundant clonotypes in each sample. The public reads were run again by TCRdb, first through fastp at Q25 and then through MiXCR, and only productive beta chains were kept. Entries are consolidated by CDR3 protein sequence, retaining the most common genes and DNA. The V and J calls come from TCRdb's annotation, not from the publication. Here the sample has about 320,000 distinct CDR3 sequences; around three fifths occur a single time. The top ten constitute roughly 9% of the sample.

As concerns this clonotype: Its antigen remains unidentified. Given a much more abundant clone one base away, this may be a read error.

CDR1 and CDR2 were assigned from the germline V gene as LGHNA and YNFKEQ. The CDR3 numbers 17 residues from cysteine through phenylalanine. Of the read, only the CDR3 DNA is kept; its 51 bases are in frame from base 1. The rearrangement combines TRBV4-2 with TRBJ1-1; TRBD1 could be the D gene, as 6 bases match. The sequenced material came from peripheral blood. The clonotype was recovered from a man aged 35 to 55 with primary liver carcinoma and hepatitis B virus infection. The bases are TGTGCCAGCAGCCAAGATTGGGGGCAGGGTGACGGTCTGGGTGCTTCCTTT. It specifies CASSQDWGQGDGLGASF.